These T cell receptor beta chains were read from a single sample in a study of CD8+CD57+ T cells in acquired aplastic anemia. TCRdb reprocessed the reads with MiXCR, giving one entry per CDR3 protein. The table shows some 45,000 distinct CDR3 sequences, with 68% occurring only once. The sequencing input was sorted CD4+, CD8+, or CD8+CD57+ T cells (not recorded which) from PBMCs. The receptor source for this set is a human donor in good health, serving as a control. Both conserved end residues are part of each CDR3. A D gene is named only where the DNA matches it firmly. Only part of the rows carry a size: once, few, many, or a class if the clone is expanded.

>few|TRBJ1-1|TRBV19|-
TGTGCCAGCGCCCCCAATCCCGGCACTGAAGCTTTCTTT
CASAPNPGTEAFF
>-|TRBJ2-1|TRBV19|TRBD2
TGTGCCAGTAGTATCATCGGGGGGGGCCGTAATGAGCAGTTCTTC
CASSIIGGGRNEQFF
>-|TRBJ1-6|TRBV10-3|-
TGTGCCAGCTGTGGGGACGGAAATCCACCCCTCCACTTT
CASCGDGNPPLHF
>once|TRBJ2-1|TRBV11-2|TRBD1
TGTGCCAGCAGCCCCCGGGACAGCTCCTACAATGAGCAGTTCTTC
CASSPRDSSYNEQFF
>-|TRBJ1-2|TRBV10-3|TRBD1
TGTGCCACACAAGTGACAGGGGCCTATGGCTACACCTTC
CATQVTGAYGYTF
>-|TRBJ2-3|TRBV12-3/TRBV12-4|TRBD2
TGTGCCAGCAGTTTACGCGGGGGGACGGATACGCAGTATTTT
CASSLRGGTDTQYF
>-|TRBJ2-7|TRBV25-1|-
TGTGCCAGCAGTGATACCGGTGGGACCGCGCTTCGGTACTTC
CASSDTGGTALRYF
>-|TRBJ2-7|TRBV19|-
TGTGCCACATCCCCGACTGGCAGGTCCTACGAGCAGTACTTC
CATSPTGRSYEQYF
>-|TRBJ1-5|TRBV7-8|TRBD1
TGTGCCAGCACCTTGACAGGGAGCAATCAGCCCCAGCATTTT
CASTLTGSNQPQHF
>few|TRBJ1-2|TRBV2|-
TGTGCCAGTCAGGGGAGTCTCCTTGGCTACACCTTC
CASQGSLLGYTF
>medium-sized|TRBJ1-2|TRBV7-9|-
TGTGCCAGCAGCTTGGGGACGGATGGCTACACCTTC
CASSLGTDGYTF
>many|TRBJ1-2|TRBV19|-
TGTGCCAGTAGTATTGGAGTCGGGAAGGGGCGACACTATGGCTACACCTTC
CASSIGVGKGRHYGYTF
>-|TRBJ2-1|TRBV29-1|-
TGCAGCGTTGTGGACAGAAACAATGAGCAGTTCTTC
CSVVDRNNEQFF
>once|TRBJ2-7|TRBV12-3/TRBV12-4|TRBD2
TGTGCCAGCAGCCGGCGGAGCGGGGGAACATACGAGCAGTACTTC
CASSRRSGGTYEQYF
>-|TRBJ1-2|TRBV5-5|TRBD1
TGTGCCAGCAGCCGAGACAGGGGGAGGAATGGCTACACCTTC
CASSRDRGRNGYTF
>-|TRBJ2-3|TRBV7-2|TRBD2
TGTGCCAGCAGCGCGGGGGACCCCACAGATACGCAGTATTTT
CASSAGDPTDTQYF
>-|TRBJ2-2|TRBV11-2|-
TGTGCCAGCAGCTTAGGTTCCCAGGGGCCCACCGGGGAGCTGTTTTTT
CASSLGSQGPTGELFF
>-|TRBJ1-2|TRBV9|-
TGTGCCGGCAGCGTAGAAGTAAGTGCTAACTATGGCTACACCTTC
CAGSVEVSANYGYTF
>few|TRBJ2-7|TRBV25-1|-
TGTGCCAGCAGCTTTACAGGGAGCGAGCAGTACTTC
CASSFTGSEQYF
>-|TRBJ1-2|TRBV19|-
TGTGCCAGTAGTGTGGGGGGAAGCTATGGCTACACCTTC
CASSVGGSYGYTF
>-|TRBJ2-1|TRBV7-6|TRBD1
TGTGCCAGCAGCACCCGGGACAGTGCGCCCTCCGTGTATATCAATGAGCAGTTCTTC
CASSTRDSAPSVYINEQFF
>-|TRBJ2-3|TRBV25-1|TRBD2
TGTGCCAGCAGTGCGCAGGGAGGGACAGATACGCAGTATTTT
CASSAQGGTDTQYF
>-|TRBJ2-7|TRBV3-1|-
TGTGCCAGCAGCCAAGAGCTATTAGGCGAGCAGTACTTC
CASSQELLGEQYF
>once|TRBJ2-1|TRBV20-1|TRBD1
TGCAGTGCCAGGGCCCTTGGACAGGGGGCGTTCAATGAGCAGTTCTTC
CSARALGQGAFNEQFF
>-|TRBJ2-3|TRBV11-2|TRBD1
TGTGCCAGCAGCTTATTAGGGGGCGAATCAGATACGCAGTATTTT
CASSLLGGESDTQYF
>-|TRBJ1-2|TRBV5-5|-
TGTGCCAGCAGCCCTGGGGGAGGCCTCTATGGCTACACCTTC
CASSPGGGLYGYTF
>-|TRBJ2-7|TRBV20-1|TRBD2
TGCAGTGCTAGAGGTAGCGGGTTCTCCTACGAGCAGTACTTC
CSARGSGFSYEQYF
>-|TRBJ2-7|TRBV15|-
TGTGCCACCAGCAGAGGGACAGTGAGCTCCTACGAGCAGTACTTC
CATSRGTVSSYEQYF
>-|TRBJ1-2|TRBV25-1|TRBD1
TGTGCCAGCGGACCGCCGGGACAGCTTTATGGCTACACCTTC
CASGPPGQLYGYTF
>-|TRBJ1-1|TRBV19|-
TGTGCCAGTTGCGATAAGCTCCATGAAGCTTTCTTT
CASCDKLHEAFF
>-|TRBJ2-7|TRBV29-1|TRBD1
TGCAGCGCTTCGACAGGGGTAGGGTACGAGCAGTACTTC
CSASTGVGYEQYF
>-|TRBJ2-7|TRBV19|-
TGTGCCAGTAGTATAGCGGCAGGCTACGAGCAGTACTTC
CASSIAAGYEQYF
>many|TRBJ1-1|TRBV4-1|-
TGCGCCAGCAGCCTTCAGCGGGGTACTGAAGCTTTCTTT
CASSLQRGTEAFF
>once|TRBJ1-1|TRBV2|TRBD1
TGTGCCAGCAGCTCCCAGGGGGCAACTGAAGCTTTCTTT
CASSSQGATEAFF
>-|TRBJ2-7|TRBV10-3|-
TGTGCCATCAGTGAGATGGGGGAATACGAGCAGTACTTC
CAISEMGEYEQYF
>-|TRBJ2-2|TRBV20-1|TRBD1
TGCAGTGCTAGTTCTCCGGGACAGGCCCCCGGGGAGCTGTTTTTT
CSASSPGQAPGELFF
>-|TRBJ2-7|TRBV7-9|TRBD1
TGTGCCAGCAGCCCGGGACAGGGTGTGGACGAGCAGTACTTC
CASSPGQGVDEQYF
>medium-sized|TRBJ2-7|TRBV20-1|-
TGCAGTGCTACCGGAACCGCCCTCTACGAGCAGTACTTC
CSATGTALYEQYF
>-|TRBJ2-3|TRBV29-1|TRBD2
TGCAGCGTAAGGACTAGCGGAATCGAAACATCTAGCACAGATACGCAGTATTTT
CSVRTSGIETSSTDTQYF
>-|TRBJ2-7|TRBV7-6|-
TGTGCCAGCAGCTTAGGGACCCCAGGGGGAGGCTACGAGCAGTACTTC
CASSLGTPGGGYEQYF
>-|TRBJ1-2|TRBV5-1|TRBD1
TGCGCCAACACAACTTTTGGCGGGACAGGGGACTATGGCTACACCTTC
CANTTFGGTGDYGYTF
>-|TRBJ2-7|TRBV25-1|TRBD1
TGTGCCAGCAGTGCCAGAGATGGCAGGGGGCGCGAGCAGTACTTC
CASSARDGRGREQYF